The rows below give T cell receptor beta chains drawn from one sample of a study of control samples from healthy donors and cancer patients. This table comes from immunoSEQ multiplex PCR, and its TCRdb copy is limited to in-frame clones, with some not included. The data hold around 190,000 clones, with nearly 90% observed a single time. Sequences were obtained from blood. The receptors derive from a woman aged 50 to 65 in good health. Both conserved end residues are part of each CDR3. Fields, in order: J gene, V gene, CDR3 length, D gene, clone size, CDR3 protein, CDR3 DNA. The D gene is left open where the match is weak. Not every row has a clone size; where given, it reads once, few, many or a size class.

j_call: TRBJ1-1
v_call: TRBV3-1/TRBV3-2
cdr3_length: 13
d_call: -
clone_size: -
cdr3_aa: CASSFNRGIEAFF
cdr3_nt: TGTGCCAGCAGCTTCAACAGAGGGATCGAAGCTTTCTTT

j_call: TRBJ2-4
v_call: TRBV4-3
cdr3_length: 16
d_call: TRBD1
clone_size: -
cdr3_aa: CASSQRDRGAKNIQYF
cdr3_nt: TGCGCCAGCAGCCAAAGGGACAGGGGAGCCAAAAACATTCAGTACTTC

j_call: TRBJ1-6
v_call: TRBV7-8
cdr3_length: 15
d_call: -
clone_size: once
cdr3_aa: CASSLGGAYNSPLHF
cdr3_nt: TGTGCCAGCAGCTTAGGGGGGGCCTATAATTCACCCCTCCACTTT

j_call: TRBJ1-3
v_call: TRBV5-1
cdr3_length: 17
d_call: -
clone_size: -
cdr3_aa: CASSLAAWGMPGNTIYF
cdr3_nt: TGCGCCAGCAGCTTAGCTGCATGGGGGATGCCTGGAAACACCATATATTTT

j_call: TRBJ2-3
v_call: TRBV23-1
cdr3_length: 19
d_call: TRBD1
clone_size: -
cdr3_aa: CASSQSAGQGARETDTQYF
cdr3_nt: TGCGCCAGCAGTCAATCGGCTGGGCAGGGGGCCAGGGAAACAGATACGCAGTATTTT

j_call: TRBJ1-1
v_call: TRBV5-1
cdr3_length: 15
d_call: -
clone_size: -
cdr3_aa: CASSLGRKMNTEAFF
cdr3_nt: TGCGCCAGCAGCTTGGGACGGAAAATGAACACTGAAGCTTTCTTT

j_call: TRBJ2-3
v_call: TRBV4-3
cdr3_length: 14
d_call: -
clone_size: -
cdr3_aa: CASSQISSTDTQYF
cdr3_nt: TGCGCCAGCAGCCAGATCTCCTCCACAGATACGCAGTATTTT

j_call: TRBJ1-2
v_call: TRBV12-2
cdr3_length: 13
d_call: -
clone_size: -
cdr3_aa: CASRPLSGGGYTF
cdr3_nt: TGTGCAAGTCGCCCCCTCTCGGGGGGCGGCTACACCTTC

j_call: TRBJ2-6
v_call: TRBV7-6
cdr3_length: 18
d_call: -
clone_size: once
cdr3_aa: CASSLGHQATSGANVLTF
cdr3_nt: TGTGCCAGCAGCTTGGGACATCAAGCGACCTCTGGGGCCAACGTCCTGACTTTC

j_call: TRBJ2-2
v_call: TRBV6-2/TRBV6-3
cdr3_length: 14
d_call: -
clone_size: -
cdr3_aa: CASSYYGGTGELFF
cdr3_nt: TGTGCCAGCAGTTACTACGGGGGCACCGGGGAGCTGTTTTTT

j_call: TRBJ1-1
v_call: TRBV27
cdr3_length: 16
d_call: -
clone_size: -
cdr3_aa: CASSYSFFPVNTEAFF
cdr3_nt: TGTGCCAGCAGTTACTCATTTTTCCCCGTGAACACTGAAGCTTTCTTT

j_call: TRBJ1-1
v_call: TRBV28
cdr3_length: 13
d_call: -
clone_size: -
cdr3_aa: CASRWQGFAEAFF
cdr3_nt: TGTGCCAGCAGGTGGCAGGGTTTTGCTGAAGCTTTCTTT

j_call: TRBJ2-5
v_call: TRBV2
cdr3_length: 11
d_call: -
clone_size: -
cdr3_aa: CAIRGQETQYF
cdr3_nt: TGTGCCATCCGGGGGCAAGAGACCCAGTACTTC

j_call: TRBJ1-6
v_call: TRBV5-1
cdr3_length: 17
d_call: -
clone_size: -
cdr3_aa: CASSLDGGGGRNSPLHF
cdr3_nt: TGCGCCAGCAGCTTGGACGGGGGCGGGGGCCGTAATTCACCCCTCCACTTT

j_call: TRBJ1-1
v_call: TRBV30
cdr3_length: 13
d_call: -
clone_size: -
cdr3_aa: CAWSRQENTEAFF
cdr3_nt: TGTGCCTGGAGCCGACAGGAGAACACTGAAGCTTTCTTT

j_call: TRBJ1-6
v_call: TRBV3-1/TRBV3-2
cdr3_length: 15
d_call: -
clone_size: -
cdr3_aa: CASRLGGTNNSPLHF
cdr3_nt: TGTGCCAGCAGACTGGGAGGGACTAATAATTCACCCCTCCACTTT

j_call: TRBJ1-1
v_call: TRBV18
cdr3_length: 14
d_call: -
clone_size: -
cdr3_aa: CASSPGRTNTEAFF
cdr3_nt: TGTGCCAGCTCACCGGGCAGAACGAACACTGAAGCTTTCTTT

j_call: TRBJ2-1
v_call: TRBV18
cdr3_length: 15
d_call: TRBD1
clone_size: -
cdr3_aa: CASSPRQGFLNEQFF
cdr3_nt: TGTGCCAGCTCACCGAGACAGGGTTTTTTGAATGAGCAGTTCTTC

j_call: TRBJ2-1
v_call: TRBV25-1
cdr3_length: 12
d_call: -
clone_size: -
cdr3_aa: CASSEFVGGQFF
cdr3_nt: TGTGCCAGCAGTGAATTTGTGGGAGGCCAGTTCTTC

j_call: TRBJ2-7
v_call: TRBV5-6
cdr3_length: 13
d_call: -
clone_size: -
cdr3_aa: CASSEPRRAGQYF
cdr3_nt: TGTGCCAGCAGCGAACCTCGGAGGGCCGGCCAGTACTTC

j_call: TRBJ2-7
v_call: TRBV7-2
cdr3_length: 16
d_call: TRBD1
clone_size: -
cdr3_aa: CASSFPRTGRDYEQYF
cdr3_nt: TGTGCCAGCAGTTTCCCTCGGACAGGCCGGGACTACGAGCAGTACTTC

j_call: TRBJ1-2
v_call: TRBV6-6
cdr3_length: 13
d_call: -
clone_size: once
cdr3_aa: CASNLQGDYGYTF
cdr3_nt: TGTGCCAGCAATTTACAGGGTGACTATGGCTACACCTTC

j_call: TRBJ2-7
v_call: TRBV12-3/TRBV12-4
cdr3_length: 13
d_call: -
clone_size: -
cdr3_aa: CASSLSPAYEQYF
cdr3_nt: TGTGCCAGCAGTTTATCCCCGGCCTACGAGCAGTACTTC

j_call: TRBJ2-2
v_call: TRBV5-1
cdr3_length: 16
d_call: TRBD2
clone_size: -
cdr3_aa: CASSLLAGDPTGELFF
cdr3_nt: TGCGCCAGCAGCTTATTAGCGGGAGACCCCACCGGGGAGCTGTTTTTT

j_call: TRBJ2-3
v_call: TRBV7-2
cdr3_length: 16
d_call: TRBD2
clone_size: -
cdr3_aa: CASTLSLALKTDTQYF
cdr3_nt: TGTGCCAGCACTCTTTCACTAGCGTTAAAAACAGATACGCAGTATTTT

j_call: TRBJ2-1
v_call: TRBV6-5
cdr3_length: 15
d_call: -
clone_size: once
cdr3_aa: CASSYGRTSPTVQFF
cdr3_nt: TGTGCCAGCAGTTACGGGAGGACCTCTCCCACTGTTCAGTTCTTC

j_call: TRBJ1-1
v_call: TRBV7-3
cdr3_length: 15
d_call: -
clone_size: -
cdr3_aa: CASSSQGGKYTEAFF
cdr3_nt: TGTGCCAGCAGCTCCCAAGGGGGGAAATACACTGAAGCTTTCTTT

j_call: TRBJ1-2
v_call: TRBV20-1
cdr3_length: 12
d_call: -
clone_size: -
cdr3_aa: CSASLENYGYTF
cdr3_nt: TGCAGTGCTAGTCTAGAAAACTATGGCTACACCTTC

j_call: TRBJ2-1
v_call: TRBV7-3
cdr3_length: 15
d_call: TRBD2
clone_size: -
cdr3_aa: CASSFQRGGLDEQFF
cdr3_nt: TGTGCCAGCAGCTTCCAGCGGGGGGGCCTCGATGAGCAGTTCTTC

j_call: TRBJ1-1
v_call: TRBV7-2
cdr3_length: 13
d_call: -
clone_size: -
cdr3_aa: CASSLPPSTEAFF
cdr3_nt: TGTGCCAGCAGCCTACCGCCTAGCACTGAAGCTTTCTTT

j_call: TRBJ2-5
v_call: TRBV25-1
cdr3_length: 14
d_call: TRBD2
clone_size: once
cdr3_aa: CASSESGAAETQYF
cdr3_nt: TGTGCCAGCAGTGAAAGCGGGGCGGCAGAGACCCAGTACTTC

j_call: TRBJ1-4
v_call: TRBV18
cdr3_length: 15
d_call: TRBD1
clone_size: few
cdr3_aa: CASSPRTGGLEKLFF
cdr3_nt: TGTGCCAGCTCACCCCGGACAGGGGGGCTTGAAAAACTGTTTTTT

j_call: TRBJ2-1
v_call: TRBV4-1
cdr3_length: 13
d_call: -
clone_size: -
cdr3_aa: CASSQDYYNEQFF
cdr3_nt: TGCGCCAGCAGCCAAGATTACTACAATGAGCAGTTCTTC

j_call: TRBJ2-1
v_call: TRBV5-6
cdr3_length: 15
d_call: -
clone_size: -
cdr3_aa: CASSLARQQYNEQFF
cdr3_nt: TGTGCCAGCAGCTTGGCCAGACAGCAATACAATGAGCAGTTCTTC

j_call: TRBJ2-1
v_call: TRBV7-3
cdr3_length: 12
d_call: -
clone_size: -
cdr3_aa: CASSLTYNEQFF
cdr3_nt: TGTGCCAGCAGCTTAACTTACAATGAGCAGTTCTTC

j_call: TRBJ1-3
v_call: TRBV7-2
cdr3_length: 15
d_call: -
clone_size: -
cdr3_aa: CASSLSRGSGNTIYF
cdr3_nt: TGTGCCAGCAGCTTAAGTCGGGGCTCGGGAAACACCATATATTTT

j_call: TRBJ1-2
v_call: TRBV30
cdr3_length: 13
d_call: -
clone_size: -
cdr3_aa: CALNSGGYYGYTF
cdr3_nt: TGTGCCCTGAATTCAGGCGGGTACTATGGCTACACCTTC

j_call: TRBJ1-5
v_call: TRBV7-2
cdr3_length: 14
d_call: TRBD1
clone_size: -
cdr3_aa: CASSSRQGDQPQHF
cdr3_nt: TGTGCCAGCAGCTCCCGACAGGGCGATCAGCCCCAGCATTTT

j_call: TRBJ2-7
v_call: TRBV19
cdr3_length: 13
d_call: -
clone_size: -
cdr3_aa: CASSTRQAPEQYF
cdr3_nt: TGTGCCAGTAGTACCCGACAGGCACCCGAGCAGTACTTC

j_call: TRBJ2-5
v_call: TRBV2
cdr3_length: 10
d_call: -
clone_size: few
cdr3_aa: CASRMVTQYF
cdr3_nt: TGTGCCAGCAGAATGGTGACCCAGTACTTC

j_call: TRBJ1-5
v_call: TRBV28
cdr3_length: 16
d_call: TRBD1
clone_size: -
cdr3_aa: CASIRDRGTRNQPQHF
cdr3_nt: TGTGCCAGCATAAGGGACAGGGGAACTCGCAATCAGCCCCAGCATTTT

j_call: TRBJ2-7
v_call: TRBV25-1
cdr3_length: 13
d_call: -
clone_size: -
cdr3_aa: CASSFGRVYEQYF
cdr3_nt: TGTGCCAGCAGTTTCGGGAGAGTCTACGAGCAGTACTTC

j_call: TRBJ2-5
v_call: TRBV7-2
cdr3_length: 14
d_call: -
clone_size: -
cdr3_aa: CASSLTRVQETQYF
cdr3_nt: TGTGCCAGCAGCCTGACTAGAGTTCAAGAGACCCAGTACTTC

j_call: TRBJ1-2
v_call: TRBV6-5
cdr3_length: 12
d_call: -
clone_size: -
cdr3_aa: CASSTTGYGYTF
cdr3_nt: TGTGCCAGCAGTACGACAGGTTATGGCTACACCTTC

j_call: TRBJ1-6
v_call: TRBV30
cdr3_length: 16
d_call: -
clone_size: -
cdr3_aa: CASRKTGGPYNSPLHF
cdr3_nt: TGTGCCTCCCGTAAAACTGGGGGGCCCTATAATTCACCCCTCCACTTT

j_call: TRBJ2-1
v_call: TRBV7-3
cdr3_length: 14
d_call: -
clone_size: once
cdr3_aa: CASSSGVPYNEQFF
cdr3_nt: TGTGCCAGCAGCTCGGGCGTGCCCTACAATGAGCAGTTCTTC

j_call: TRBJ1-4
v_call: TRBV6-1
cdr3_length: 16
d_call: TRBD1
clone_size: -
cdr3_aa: CASSATWTGYNEKLFF
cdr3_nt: TGTGCCAGCAGTGCCACCTGGACAGGGTATAATGAAAAACTGTTTTTT

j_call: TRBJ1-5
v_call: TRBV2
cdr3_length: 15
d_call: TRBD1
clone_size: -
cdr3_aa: CASRGDRVRNQPQHF
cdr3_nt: TGTGCCAGCAGGGGTGACAGGGTCAGAAATCAGCCCCAGCATTTT

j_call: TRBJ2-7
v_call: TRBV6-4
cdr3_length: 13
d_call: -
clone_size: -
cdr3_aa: CASSVQEGYEQYF
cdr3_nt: TGTGCCAGCAGTGTACAGGAGGGCTACGAGCAGTACTTC

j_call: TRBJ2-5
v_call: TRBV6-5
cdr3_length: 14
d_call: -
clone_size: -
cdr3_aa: CASIDVSQGETQYF
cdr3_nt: TGTGCCAGCATCGACGTGAGCCAGGGGGAGACCCAGTACTTC

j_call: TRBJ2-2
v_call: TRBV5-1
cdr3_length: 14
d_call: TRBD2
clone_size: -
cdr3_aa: CASSLAGRNGELFF
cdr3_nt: TGCGCCAGCAGCTTAGCCGGGAGGAACGGGGAGCTGTTTTTT

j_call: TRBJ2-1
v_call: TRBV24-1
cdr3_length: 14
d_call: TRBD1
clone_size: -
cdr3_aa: CATSPPTGGNEQFF
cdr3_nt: TGTGCTACCAGTCCACCCACAGGGGGGAATGAGCAGTTCTTC

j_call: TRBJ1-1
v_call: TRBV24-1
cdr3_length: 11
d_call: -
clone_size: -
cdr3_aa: CATSDLSEAFF
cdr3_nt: TGTGCCACCAGTGATTTAAGTGAAGCTTTCTTT

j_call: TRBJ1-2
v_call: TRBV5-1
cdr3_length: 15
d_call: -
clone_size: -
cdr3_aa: CASSPQTELLYGYTF
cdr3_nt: TGCGCCAGCAGCCCGCAGACAGAACTTCTCTATGGCTACACCTTC

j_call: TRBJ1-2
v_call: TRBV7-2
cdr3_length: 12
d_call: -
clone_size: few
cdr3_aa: CASSLEGHGYTF
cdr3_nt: TGTGCCAGCAGCTTAGAGGGACACGGCTACACCTTC

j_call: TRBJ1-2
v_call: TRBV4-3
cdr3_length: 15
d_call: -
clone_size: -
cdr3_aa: CASSQDLDGRYGYTF
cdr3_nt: TGCGCCAGCAGCCAGGATCTTGACGGCCGATATGGCTACACCTTC

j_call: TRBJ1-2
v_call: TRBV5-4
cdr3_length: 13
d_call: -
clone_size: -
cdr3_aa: CASSSDSNYGYTF
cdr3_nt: TGTGCCAGCAGCTCGGATTCTAACTATGGCTACACCTTC

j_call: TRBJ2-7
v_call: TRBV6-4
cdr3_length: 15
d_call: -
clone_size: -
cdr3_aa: CASRTGTGPSYEQYF
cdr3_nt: TGTGCCAGCAGAACCGGGACGGGTCCATCCTACGAGCAGTACTTC